Listed here are 17 T cell receptor beta chains from one sample, sequenced in a study of response to subunit inactivated influenza vaccine. Each CDR3 protein is one row after TCRdb ran MiXCR on the RT-PCR reads. The sample contains about 780,000 distinct CDR3 sequences, less than 20% of which appear only once. The sequencing here drew on PBMCs from blood, taken 5 days after vaccination. All receptors derive from a man in his fifties or sixties who received an inactivated influenza vaccine.

The table lists this clonotype with a few counts. This chain joins TRBV5-5 and TRBJ1-5; 10 nucleotides match TRBD1. The J segment lost 6 bases and the V segment lost 1 base, leaving 4 bases of the junction unmatched. The CDR3 runs to 15 residues. Germline V gives CDR1 SGHKS, CDR2 YYEKEE (reference sequence). The CDR3 DNA is TGTGCCAGCAGCTTGCGACAGGGGGCCGGTCAGCCCCAGCATTTT. Amino acid sequence: CASSLRQGAGQPQHF.

V gene TRBV7-9 combines with J gene TRBJ2-5, with D uncertain. Per the germline V gene, CDR1 is SEHNR and CDR2 is FQNEAQ (reference sequence). CDR3 size: 15 residues. The ends were cut back, 1 base at V and 2 bases at J, with 11 bases in the middle. In nucleotides, the CDR3 is TGTGCCAGCAGCTTAGGGCCCCTACAACAAGAGACCCAGTACTTC. Amino acids: CASSLGPLQQETQYF.

V and J are TRBV4-1 and TRBJ2-2; D is unclear. The CDR3 is 14 amino acids. The V gene's germline CDR1 is MGHRA and CDR2 YSYEKL. V shed 1 base and J shed 7 bases, with 10 bases lying between them. The chain's CDR3 is CASSQGPVVGELFF. For the CDR3, the DNA is TGCGCCAGCAGCCAAGGACCGGTCGTCGGGGAGCTGTTTTTT.

The chain has TRBV10-3 and TRBJ2-6, with D possibly being TRBD2 (6 bases). V lost 7 bases to trimming and J lost 4 bases, with 11 bases between them. CDR1 ENHRY and CDR2 SYGVKD come from the germline V gene. The CDR3 spans 14 residues. CDR3 amino acids: CAITRGAGANVLTF. In DNA, the CDR3 is TGTGCCATCACGCGGGGCGCGGGGGCCAACGTCCTGACTTTC.

In its sample, this clonotype was seen a few times. J is TRBJ2-5 and V is TRBV20-1; 7 nucleotides agree with TRBD1. Germline CDR1 DFQATT, CDR2 SNEGSKA (reference sequence). V shed 7 bases, J shed 7 bases, and the junction held 9 bases outside the gene matches. The CDR3 sequence is 12 residues long. CDR3 residues: CSVEGEGATQYF. CDR3 bases: TGCAGTGTCGAGGGCGAGGGGGCGACCCAGTACTTC.

This chain joins TRBV20-1 and TRBJ1-5, with D maybe TRBD1 (5 bases). The V end lost 7 bases, the J end lost 4 bases, and 20 bases lay between the germline ends. From germline, CDR1 is DFQATT and CDR2 SNEGSKA (reference sequence). The CDR3 sequence is 15 residues long. CDR3: CSVPIWGRNNQPQHF. The CDR3 DNA sequence: TGCAGTGTCCCAATTTGGGGCAGGAATAATCAGCCCCAGCATTTT.

The chain links TRBV15 to TRBJ2-5; possibly TRBD1 for D (7 bases). V dropped 0 bases and J dropped 5 bases, with 10 bases sitting between them. This CDR3 has 14 amino acids. Germline CDR1 LNHNV, CDR2 YYDKDF (reference sequence). The CDR3 nucleotides read TGTGCCACCAGCAGAGACAGGGGGGACGAGACCCAGTACTTC. Translation: CATSRDRGDETQYF. Looking up the rest from reference TRBV15 and TRBJ2-5 gives the full variable domain: DAMVIQNPRYQVTQFGKPVTLSCSQTLNHNVMYWYQQKSSQAPKLLFHYYDKDFNNEADTPDNFQSRRPNTSFCFLDIRSPGLGDTAMYLCATSRDRGDETQYFGPGTRLLVL.

There are a few counts of this clonotype. Since a much larger clone is just one base distant, this may be a read error. The CDR3 DNA sequence: TGTGCCAGAAGCAACGATTCCGGGACAGGGGGACACTCTGTAGAGACCCAGTACTTC. Amino acid sequence: CARSNDSGTGGHSVETQYF. The rearrangement links TRBV28 to TRBJ2-5; TRBD1 matches 11 bases. Per germline, CDR1 MDHEN and CDR2 SYDVKM. The CDR3 spans 19 residues. The trim removed 9 bases at V and 4 bases at J, leaving 22 bases unmatched.

The chain couples TRBV12-3 or TRBV12-4 to TRBJ1-1; D unclear. The CDR3 consists of 12 residues. The V end lost 8 bases, the J end lost 6 bases, and 13 bases lay between the germline ends. CDR3 region: CASSPGSAEAFF. CDR3 coding DNA: TGTGCCAGCTCCCCGGGGTCTGCTGAAGCTTTCTTT.

Only a few counts were recorded for this clonotype. The chain joins TRBV20-1 to TRBJ2-2; 12 bases line up with TRBD2. The CDR3 length is 17 residues. Germline V gives CDR1 DFQATT, CDR2 SNEGSKA (reference sequence). V lost 1 base, J lost 3 bases, and 6 bases stayed unmatched. The CDR3 loop is CSARGLAGDGYTGELFF. In DNA form, the CDR3 reads TGCAGTGCTAGAGGACTAGCGGGAGATGGGTACACCGGGGAGCTGTTTTTT.

This clonotype was found a few times. The chain is built from TRBV6-2 or TRBV6-3 and TRBJ1-5; TRBD1 might be the D (5 bases). Germline lookup yields CDR1 MNHEY and CDR2 SVGEGT. The CDR3 is 16 residues long. Trimming stripped 0 bases from V and 0 bases from J, with 9 bases between. The chain's CDR3 is CASSYSRGGSNQPQHF. CDR3 coding DNA: TGTGCCAGCAGTTACTCCCGCGGGGGTAGCAATCAGCCCCAGCATTTT.

The V gene is TRBV5-1, the J gene TRBJ2-1; TRBD2 aligns across 15 bases. This CDR3 is 17 amino acids long. V was clipped by 1 base and J by 10 bases; unmatched bases: 9. The V gene's germline CDR1 is SGHRS and CDR2 YFSETQ. CDR3 in DNA: TGCGCCAGCAGCTTGACTCCGGGACTAGCGGGAGGAGGGGAGCAGTTCTTC. This translates into CASSLTPGLAGGGEQFF.

The chain has TRBV28 and TRBJ1-1; the D is unclear. Germline V gene data show CDR1 as MDHEN and CDR2 as SYDVKM. Between the trimmed V and J ends, which lost 1 base and 1 base, there was a span of 7 bases. The CDR3 sequence is 14 residues long. This CDR3 reads CASSLFGQNTEAFF. The DNA for the CDR3 is TGTGCCAGCAGTTTATTTGGCCAGAACACTGAAGCTTTCTTT.

This clonotype was counted many times. The V gene is TRBV7-6, the J gene TRBJ2-1; D gene uncertain. This CDR3 has 16 residues. Germline V gene sequence: CDR1 SGHVS, CDR2 FNYEAQ. Trimming took 1 base from V and 1 from J, leaving 11 bases between them. In DNA, the CDR3 is TGTGCCAGCAGCTTAGTTCTAGTAAGTTCCTACAATGAGCAGTTCTTC. As protein: CASSLVLVSSYNEQFF.

The sample holds a few counts of this clonotype. The chain couples TRBV6-2 or TRBV6-3 to TRBJ1-5; possible D gene TRBD1, 5 bases. V was trimmed by 2 bases and J by 0 bases, leaving 8 bases between them. The CDR3 has 15 residues. Germline values: CDR1 MNHEY, CDR2 SVGEGT. CDR3 in amino acids: CASSYVRASNQPQHF. In nucleotides, the CDR3 is TGTGCCAGCAGTTACGTCAGGGCTAGCAATCAGCCCCAGCATTTT.

This clonotype was observed at least ten times. The chain combines TRBV20-1 with TRBJ2-3; 10 nucleotides match TRBD2. The germline V gene encodes CDR1 DFQATT and CDR2 SNEGSKA (reference sequence). CDR3 length: 14 amino acids. V shed 2 bases, J shed 6 bases, and the junction held 5 bases outside the gene matches. DNA of the CDR3: TGCAGTGCTAGACTAGCGGGAGTCAGTGATACGCAGTATTTT. It encodes CSARLAGVSDTQYF.

This clonotype came up many times. The V call is TRBV5-1, the J call TRBJ2-1; D is undetermined. V shed 0 bases and J shed 7 bases, with 11 bases lying between them. The CDR3 totals 14 residues. Germline CDR1 and CDR2: SGHRS and YFSETQ. CDR3 DNA: TGCGCCAGCAGCTTGGCCGTTGCTGAGAATGAGCAGTTCTTC. It is translated as CASSLAVAENEQFF.